Listed here are 20 T cell receptor beta chains from one sample, sequenced in a study of T cells after yellow fever vaccination. TCRdb called the 5' RACE reads again in MiXCR, with one record for every CDR3 protein. This repertoire shows under 200,000 distinct CDR3 sequences, approximately 11% found once; its top ten account for about 40%. The material was CD8+ T cells sorted from PBMCs, obtained 15 days after the yellow fever booster vaccination. Receptor source: a young man who received the YFV17D yellow fever vaccine.

This clonotype has more than one count but fewer than ten. V is TRBV7-9 and J is TRBJ1-2; D is undetermined. V lost 1 base and J lost 6, with 6 bases in between. The CDR3 spans 12 residues. From germline, CDR1 is SEHNR and CDR2 FQNEAQ (reference sequence). The CDR3 region has the DNA TGTGCCAGCAGCTTAGTGACGGATGGCTACACCTTC. It encodes CASSLVTDGYTF.

The chain's CDR3 is CASSSQGSETQYF. The CDR3 DNA follows: TGTGCCAGCAGCTCCCAGGGTTCCGAGACCCAGTACTTC. The chain employs TRBV7-8 and TRBJ2-5; possible D gene TRBD1, 5 bases. The CDR3 sequence is 13 residues long. Trimming removed 4 bases at V and 5 bases at J, with 11 bases between. CDR1 and CDR2 (germline): SGHVS, FQNEAQ.

This clonotype was observed a handful of times. The chain is built from TRBV6-5 and TRBJ2-6; TRBD2 agrees at 8 bases. The CDR3 has 16 amino acids. The J segment lost 0 bases and the V segment lost 5 bases, leaving 3 bases of the junction unmatched. Germline lookup yields CDR1 MNHEY and CDR2 SVGAGI. DNA of the CDR3: TGTGCCAGCAGTCAGGGGACTAGCTCTGGGGCCAACGTCCTGACTTTC. This gives the protein CASSQGTSSGANVLTF.

In this sample, this clonotype turned up a few times. This chain connects TRBV12-3 or TRBV12-4 to TRBJ1-1; no clear D. This CDR3 contains 14 residues. V lost 6 bases and J lost 5, with 16 bases in between. CDR3 protein: CASSDTTGGTEAFF. The CDR3 nucleotides are TGTGCCAGCAGCGACACCACGGGAGGGACTGAAGCTTTCTTT.

This chain connects TRBV5-1 to TRBJ1-4; D unresolved. V shed 0 bases and J shed 8 bases, with 5 bases lying between them. Germline CDR1 is SGHRS and CDR2 is YFSETQ. The CDR3 spans 12 residues. The CDR3 DNA sequence: TGCGCCAGCAGCTTGGACGGAGAAAAACTGTTTTTT. Its protein product is CASSLDGEKLFF. The entire variable domain, with the rest obtained from reference TRBV5-1 and TRBJ1-4, is as follows: KAGVTQTPRYLIKTRGQQVTLSCSPISGHRSVSWYQQTPGQGLQFLFEYFSETQRNKGNFPGRFSGRQFSNSRSEMNVSTLELGDSALYLCASSLDGEKLFFGSGTQLSVL.

This clonotype came up many times. V and J are TRBV4-3 and TRBJ2-3; maybe TRBD2 (5 bases). Per germline, CDR1 LGHNA and CDR2 YSLEER. The CDR3 runs 14 residues. Trimming removed 3 bases from V and 2 bases from J, with 9 bases in between. CDR3 nucleotides: TGCGCCAGCAGCCACCGGGGAGACACAGATACGCAGTATTTT. As protein: CASSHRGDTDTQYF.

CDR3 sequence reads: CASSFVGRNQPQHF. DNA of the CDR3: TGTGCCAGCAGTTTCGTCGGTAGGAATCAGCCCCAGCATTTT. V gene TRBV27 combines with J gene TRBJ1-5; the D is unclear. CDR3 size: 14 residues. Trimming removed 3 bases from V and 4 bases from J, with 10 bases in between. Germline V gene sequence: CDR1 MNHEY, CDR2 SMNVEV (reference sequence).

In its sample, this clonotype was seen a few times. The J gene is TRBJ2-3, the V gene TRBV7-9, with 12 bases matching TRBD1. This CDR3 contains 15 residues. CDR1 and CDR2 (germline): SEHNR, FQNEAQ (reference sequence). Unmatched junction bases numbered 6, after V lost 4 bases and J lost 7 bases. The CDR3 DNA reads TGTGCCAGCAGCTCAGGGACAGGGGGCGCGAATACGCAGTATTTT. It is translated as CASSSGTGGANTQYF.

V gene TRBV7-6 combines with J gene TRBJ1-4, with unresolved D. The CDR3 totals 15 residues. Per the germline V gene, CDR1 is SGHVS and CDR2 is FNYEAQ. V lost 1 base, J lost 8 bases, and 14 bases lay in between. The CDR3 loop reads CASSLVGRTDEKLFF. In DNA form, the CDR3 reads TGTGCCAGCAGCTTAGTCGGAAGGACGGACGAAAAACTGTTTTTT. The full variable domain, rest sourced from reference TRBV7-6 and TRBJ1-4, is GAGVSQSPRYKVTKRGQDVALRCDPISGHVSLYWYRQALGQGPEFLTYFNYEAQQDKSGLPNDRFSAERPEGSISTLTIQRTEQRDSAMYRCASSLVGRTDEKLFFGSGTQLSVL.

This clonotype appeared a few times. The chain links TRBV11-2 to TRBJ2-3; maybe TRBD2 (6 bases). The length of the CDR3 is 14 residues. Trimming left V 5 bases short and J 10 bases short, with 19 bases between. CDR1 and CDR2 (germline): SGHAT, FQNNGV. This chain's CDR3 is CASSPHGDWNPQYF. The CDR3, as DNA: TGTGCCAGCAGCCCCCACGGGGACTGGAATCCGCAGTATTTT. Variable domain in full (rest from reference TRBV11-2 and TRBJ2-3): EAGVAQSPRYKIIEKRQSVAFWCNPISGHATLYWYQQILGQGPKLLIQFQNNGVVDDSQLPKDRFSAERLKGVDSTLKIQPAKLEDSAVYLCASSPHGDWNPQYFGPGTRLTVL.

The CDR3 DNA reads TGTGCCAGCAGCGTAGCTCGGACAGGGCTTAATGAGCAGTTCTTC. This sequence encodes CASSVARTGLNEQFF. This chain joins TRBV9 and TRBJ2-1, with 8 bases lining up with TRBD1. This CDR3 is built from 15 residues. CDR1 is SGDLS, CDR2 YYNGEE, per germline. V shed 0 bases, J shed 7 bases, and the junction held 6 bases outside the gene matches.

This clonotype turned up a few times. The V call is TRBV5-6, the J call TRBJ2-1; the D call may be TRBD1 or TRBD2 (5 bases each). Germline V CDR1 and CDR2: SGHDT, YYEEEE. The V gene lost 1 base and the J gene lost 6 bases, with 11 bases spanning the gap. The CDR3 covers 14 residues. CDR3 residues: CASSLLNGANEQFF. The CDR3 DNA is TGTGCCAGCAGCTTGCTTAACGGGGCCAATGAGCAGTTCTTC.

The rearrangement joins TRBV29-1 to TRBJ2-7, with 9 positions matching TRBD2. CDR3 length: 13 amino acids. Germline CDR1 SQVTM, CDR2 ANQGSEA. V lost 7 bases and J lost 2; bases outside the gene matches: 6. This CDR3 is CSAVAGDTYEQYF. CDR3 sequence (DNA): TGCAGCGCTGTAGCGGGGGACACCTACGAGCAGTACTTC.

Regarding this clonotype: A read error is possible here, since a much larger clone lies one base away. V gene TRBV7-9 combines with J gene TRBJ2-3; D gene ambiguous. Germline assignment: CDR1 SEHNR and CDR2 FQNEAQ (reference sequence). The CDR3 consists of 15 residues. CDR3 protein: CASSSTRTELDTLYF. DNA of the CDR3: TGTGCCAGCAGCTCCACGCGAACGGAGCTTGATACGCTGTATTTT.

The sample holds a few counts of this clonotype. This chain uses TRBV29-1 with TRBJ2-1; tentatively, D is TRBD2 (6 bases). The CDR3 is made up of 14 amino acids. The germline gives CDR1 SQVTM, CDR2 ANQGSEA. Trimming left V 3 bases short and J 9 bases short, with 18 bases between. In DNA form, the CDR3 reads TGCAGCGTTGACCCCATCGGGGGACTGGGTGAGCAGTTCTTC. Translating it yields CSVDPIGGLGEQFF.

This clonotype was seen at least ten times. This chain connects TRBV11-2 to TRBJ2-5; TRBD2 matches 8 bases. The ends lost 5 bases at V and 4 bases at J; junction bases unmatched: 6. Per the germline V gene, CDR1 is SGHAT and CDR2 is FQNNGV. The CDR3 is 14 amino acids. The CDR3 loop reads CASSPSGGRETQYF. DNA of the CDR3: TGTGCCAGCAGCCCTTCGGGGGGGCGAGAGACCCAGTACTTC.

J is TRBJ1-4 and V is TRBV29-1; 9 bases fit TRBD1. There are 17 residues in the CDR3. Losses at the gene ends were 2 bases for V and 1 base for J; bases not matched to a gene: 8. Germline V CDR1 and CDR2: SQVTM, ANQGSEA. The CDR3 protein is CSVEKWDREVTNEKLFF. The CDR3 region has the DNA TGCAGCGTTGAAAAATGGGACAGGGAGGTAACTAATGAAAAACTGTTTTTT.

The J gene is TRBJ2-1, the V gene TRBV27; no clear D gene. Germline V gene data show CDR1 as MNHEY and CDR2 as SMNVEV (reference sequence). With 4 bases removed from V and 6 bases from J, the gap between germline ends came to 7 bases. The CDR3 totals 12 residues. The CDR3 nucleotides read TGTGCCAGCAGTTATGGCTGCAATGAGCAGTTCTTC. Translation: CASSYGCNEQFF.

This clonotype was observed a few times. This chain joins TRBV4-2 and TRBJ2-3; D may be TRBD1 or TRBD2 (5 bases each). Germline assignment: CDR1 LGHNA and CDR2 YNFKEQ. With 4 bases removed from V and 0 bases from J, the gap between germline ends came to 17 bases. The CDR3 runs to 17 residues. The CDR3 is CASSPAGDGRSTDTQYF. The CDR3 DNA follows: TGTGCCAGCAGCCCCGCCGGGGACGGAAGAAGCACAGATACGCAGTATTTT.

The chain links TRBV7-3 to TRBJ2-1; 9 bases line up with TRBD2. Germline V gene data show CDR1 as SGHTA and CDR2 as FQGTGA. The V segment lost 5 bases and the J segment 6 bases; nucleotides outside the gene matches: 8. This CDR3 spans 15 amino acids. The CDR3 is CASSQGGGGANEQFF. The CDR3 DNA sequence: TGTGCCAGCAGCCAGGGCGGCGGGGGGGCCAATGAGCAGTTCTTC.